A single TCR beta chain is shown here with its context. These data originate in a study of cytomegalovirus exposure and HLA in healthy donors. PCR involved 60 Vbeta and 13 Jbeta primers. Sequencing used immunoSEQ multiplex PCR; TCRdb keeps in-frame clones, though not all of them. The sample shows about 180,000 clones, around 80% of them seen only once. Germline CDR1 reads SGHTA; CDR2 reads FQGNSA. This CDR3 is 12 amino acids long. V was trimmed by 5 bases and J by 2 bases, leaving 6 bases between them. The sequenced material came from PBMCs. The origin of this receptor is a young man in good health and CMV-seronegative. V and J are TRBV7-2 and TRBJ1-2; D is uncertain. CDR3 DNA sequence: TGTGCCAGCAGCCCTCCGAACTATGGCTACACCTTC. Amino acid sequence: CASSPPNYGYTF.